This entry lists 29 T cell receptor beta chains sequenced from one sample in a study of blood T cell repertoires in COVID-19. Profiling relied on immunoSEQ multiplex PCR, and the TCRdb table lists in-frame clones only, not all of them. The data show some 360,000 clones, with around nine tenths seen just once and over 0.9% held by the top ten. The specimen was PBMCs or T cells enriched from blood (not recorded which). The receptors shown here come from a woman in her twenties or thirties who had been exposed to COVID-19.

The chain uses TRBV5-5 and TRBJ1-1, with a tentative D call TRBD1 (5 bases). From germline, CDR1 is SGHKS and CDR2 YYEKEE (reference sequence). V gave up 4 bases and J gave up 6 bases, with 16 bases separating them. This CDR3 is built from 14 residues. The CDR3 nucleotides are TGTGCCAGCAGCACCAGGGCCCAGGGCGCTGAAGCTTTCTTT. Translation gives CASSTRAQGAEAFF.

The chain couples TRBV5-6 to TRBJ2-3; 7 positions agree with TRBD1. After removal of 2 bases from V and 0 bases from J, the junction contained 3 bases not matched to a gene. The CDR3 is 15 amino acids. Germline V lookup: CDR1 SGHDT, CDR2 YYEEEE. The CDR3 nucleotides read TGTGCCAGCAGCTTAACGACAGGGAGCACAGATACGCAGTATTTT. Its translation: CASSLTTGSTDTQYF.

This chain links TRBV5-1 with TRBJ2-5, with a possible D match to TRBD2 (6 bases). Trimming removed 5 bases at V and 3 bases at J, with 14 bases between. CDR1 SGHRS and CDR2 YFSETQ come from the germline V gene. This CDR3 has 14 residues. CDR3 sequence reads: CASSWGVGKETQYF. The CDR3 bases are TGCGCCAGCAGTTGGGGGGTAGGGAAAGAGACCCAGTACTTC.

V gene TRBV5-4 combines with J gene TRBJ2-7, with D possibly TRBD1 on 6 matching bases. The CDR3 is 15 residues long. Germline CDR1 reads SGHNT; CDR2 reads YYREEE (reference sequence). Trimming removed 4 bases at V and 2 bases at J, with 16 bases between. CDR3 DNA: TGTGCCAGCAGCCAGACCTCCACAGGGCCCTACGAGCAGTACTTC. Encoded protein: CASSQTSTGPYEQYF.

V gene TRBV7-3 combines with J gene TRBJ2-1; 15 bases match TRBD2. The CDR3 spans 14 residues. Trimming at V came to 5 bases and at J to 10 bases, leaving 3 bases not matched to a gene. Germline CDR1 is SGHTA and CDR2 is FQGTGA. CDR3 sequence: CASSPGLAGGEQFF. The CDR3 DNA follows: TGTGCCAGCAGCCCCGGACTAGCGGGAGGGGAGCAGTTCTTC.

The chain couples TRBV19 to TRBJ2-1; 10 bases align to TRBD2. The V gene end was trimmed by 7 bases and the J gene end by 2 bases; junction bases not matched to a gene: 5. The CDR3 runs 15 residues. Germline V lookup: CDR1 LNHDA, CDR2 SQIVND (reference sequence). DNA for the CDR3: TGTGCCAGTAAAGTAGCGGGAGGCGCCTACAATGAGCAGTTCTTC. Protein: CASKVAGGAYNEQFF.

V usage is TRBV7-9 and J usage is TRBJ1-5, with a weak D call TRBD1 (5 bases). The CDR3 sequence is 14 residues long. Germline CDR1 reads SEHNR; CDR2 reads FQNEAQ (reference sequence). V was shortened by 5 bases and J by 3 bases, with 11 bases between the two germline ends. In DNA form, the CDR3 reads TGTGCCAGCAGCCCGGACATAAACAATCAGCCCCAGCATTTT. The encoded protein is CASSPDINNQPQHF. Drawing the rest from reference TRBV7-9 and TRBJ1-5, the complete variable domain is DTGVSQNPRHKITKRGQNVTFRCDPISEHNRLYWYRQTLGQGPEFLTYFQNEAQLEKSRLLSDRFSAERPKGSFSTLEIQRTEQGDSAMYLCASSPDINNQPQHFGDGTRLSIL.

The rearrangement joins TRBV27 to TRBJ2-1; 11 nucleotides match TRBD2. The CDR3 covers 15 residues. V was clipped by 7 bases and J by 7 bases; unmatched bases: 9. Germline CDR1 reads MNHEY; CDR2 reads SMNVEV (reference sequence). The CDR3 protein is CASTAGTSGRNEQFF. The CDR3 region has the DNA TGTGCCAGCACCGCCGGGACTAGCGGCCGTAATGAGCAGTTCTTC.

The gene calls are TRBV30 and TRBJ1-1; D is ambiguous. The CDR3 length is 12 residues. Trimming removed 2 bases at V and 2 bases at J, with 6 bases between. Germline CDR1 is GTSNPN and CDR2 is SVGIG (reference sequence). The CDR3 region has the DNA TGTGCCTGGAGTCCCAGAAACACTGAAGCTTTCTTT. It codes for CAWSPRNTEAFF.

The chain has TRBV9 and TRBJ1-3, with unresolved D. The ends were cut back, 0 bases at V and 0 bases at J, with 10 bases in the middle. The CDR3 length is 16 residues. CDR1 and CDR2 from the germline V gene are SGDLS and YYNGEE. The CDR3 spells CASSVVGPPSGNTIYF. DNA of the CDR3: TGTGCCAGCAGCGTAGTGGGCCCTCCCTCTGGAAACACCATATATTTT.

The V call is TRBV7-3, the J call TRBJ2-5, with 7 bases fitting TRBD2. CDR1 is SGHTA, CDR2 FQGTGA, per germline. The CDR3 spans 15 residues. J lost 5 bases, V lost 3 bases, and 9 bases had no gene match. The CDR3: CASSFQAGVGETQYF. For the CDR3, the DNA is TGTGCCAGCAGCTTCCAGGCGGGAGTAGGGGAGACCCAGTACTTC.

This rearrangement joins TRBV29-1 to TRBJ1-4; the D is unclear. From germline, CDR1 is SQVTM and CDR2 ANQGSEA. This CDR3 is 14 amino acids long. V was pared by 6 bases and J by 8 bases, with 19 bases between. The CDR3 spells CSVGIGPGSEKLFF. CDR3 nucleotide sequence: TGCAGCGTCGGCATCGGGCCGGGGTCCGAAAAACTGTTTTTT. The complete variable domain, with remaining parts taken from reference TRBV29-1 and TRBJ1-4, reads SAVISQKPSRDICQRGTSLTIQCQVDSQVTMMFWYRQQPGQSLTLIATANQGSEATYESGFVIDKFPISRPNLTFSTLTVSNMSPEDSSIYLCSVGIGPGSEKLFFGSGTQLSVL.

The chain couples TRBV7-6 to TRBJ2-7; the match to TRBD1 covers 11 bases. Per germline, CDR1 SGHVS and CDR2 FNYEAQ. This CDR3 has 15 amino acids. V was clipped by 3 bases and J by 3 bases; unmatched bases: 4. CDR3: CASSLGDRGIYEQYF. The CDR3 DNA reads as TGTGCCAGCAGCTTGGGGGACAGGGGGATCTACGAGCAGTACTTC.

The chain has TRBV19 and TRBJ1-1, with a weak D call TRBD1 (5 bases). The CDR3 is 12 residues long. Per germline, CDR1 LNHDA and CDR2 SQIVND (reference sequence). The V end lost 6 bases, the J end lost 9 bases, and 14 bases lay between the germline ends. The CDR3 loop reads CASSPGEGKAFF. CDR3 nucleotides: TGTGCCAGTAGCCCGGGGGAGGGGAAAGCTTTCTTT.

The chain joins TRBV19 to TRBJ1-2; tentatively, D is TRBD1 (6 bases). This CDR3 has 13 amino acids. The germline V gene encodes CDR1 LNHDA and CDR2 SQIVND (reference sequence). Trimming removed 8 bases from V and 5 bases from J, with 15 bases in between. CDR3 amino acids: CASGGAGVYGYTF. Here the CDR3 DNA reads TGTGCCAGTGGGGGGGCAGGCGTATATGGCTACACCTTC. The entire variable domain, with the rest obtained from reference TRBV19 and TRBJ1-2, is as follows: DGGITQSPKYLFRKEGQNVTLSCEQNLNHDAMYWYRQDPGQGLRLIYYSQIVNDFQKGDIAEGYSVSREKKESFPLTVTSAQKNPTAFYLCASGGAGVYGYTFGSGTRLTVV.

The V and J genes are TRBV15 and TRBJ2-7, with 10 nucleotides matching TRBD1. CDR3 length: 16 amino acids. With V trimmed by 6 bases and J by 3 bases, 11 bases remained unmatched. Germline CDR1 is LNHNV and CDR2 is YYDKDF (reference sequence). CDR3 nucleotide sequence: TGTGCCACCAGTCCGCAGGACAGGGGGATTTACTACGAGCAGTACTTC. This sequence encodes CATSPQDRGIYYEQYF. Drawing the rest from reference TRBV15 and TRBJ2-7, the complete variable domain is DAMVIQNPRYQVTQFGKPVTLSCSQTLNHNVMYWYQQKSSQAPKLLFHYYDKDFNNEADTPDNFQSRRPNTSFCFLDIRSPGLGDTAMYLCATSPQDRGIYYEQYFGPGTRLTVT.

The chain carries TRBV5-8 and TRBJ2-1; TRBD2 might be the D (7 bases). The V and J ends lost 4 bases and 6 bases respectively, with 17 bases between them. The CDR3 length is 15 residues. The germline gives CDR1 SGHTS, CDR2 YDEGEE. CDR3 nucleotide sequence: TGTGCCAGCAGCAAGGGAGGGGGAAAGGGCAATGAGCAGTTCTTC. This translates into CASSKGGGKGNEQFF. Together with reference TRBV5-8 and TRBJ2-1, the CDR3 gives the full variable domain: EAGVTQSPTHLIKTRGQQATLRCSPISGHTSVYWYQQALGLGLQFLLWYDEGEERNRGNFPPRFSGRQFPNYSSELNVNALELEDSALYLCASSKGGGKGNEQFFGPGTRLTVL.

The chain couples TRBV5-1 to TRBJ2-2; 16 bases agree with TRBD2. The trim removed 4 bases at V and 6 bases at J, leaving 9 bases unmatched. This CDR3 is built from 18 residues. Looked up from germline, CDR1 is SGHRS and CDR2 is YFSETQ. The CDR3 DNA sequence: TGCGCCAGCAGCATTGCACCGGGACTAGCGGGAGGGTCCGGGGAGCTGTTTTTT. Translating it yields CASSIAPGLAGGSGELFF.

The CDR3 protein is CASSYLRGEAFF. The CDR3 nucleotides read TGTGCCAGCAGCTATCTTCGGGGGGAAGCTTTCTTT. V and J are TRBV3-1 (or the pseudogene TRBV3-2) and TRBJ1-1; perhaps TRBD1 as D (5 bases). There are 12 residues in the CDR3. The germline CDR1 and CDR2 sequences are LGHDT and YNNKEL (reference sequence). The ends were cut back, 5 bases at V and 8 bases at J, with 12 bases in the middle.

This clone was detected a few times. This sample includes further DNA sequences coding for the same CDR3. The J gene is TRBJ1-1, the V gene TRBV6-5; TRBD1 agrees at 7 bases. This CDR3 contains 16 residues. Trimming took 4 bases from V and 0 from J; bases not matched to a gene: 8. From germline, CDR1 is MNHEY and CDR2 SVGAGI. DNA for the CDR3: TGTGCCAGCAGTTCGGGACAGCTACAACTGAACACTGAAGCTTTCTTT. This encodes CASSSGQLQLNTEAFF.

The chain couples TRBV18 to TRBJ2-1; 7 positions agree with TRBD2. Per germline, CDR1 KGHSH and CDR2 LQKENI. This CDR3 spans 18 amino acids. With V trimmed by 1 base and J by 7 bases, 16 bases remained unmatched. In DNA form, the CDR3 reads TGTGCCAGCTCACCACAGGGCTCCCTATCGGGAGGAGGGAATGAGCAGTTCTTC. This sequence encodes CASSPQGSLSGGGNEQFF.

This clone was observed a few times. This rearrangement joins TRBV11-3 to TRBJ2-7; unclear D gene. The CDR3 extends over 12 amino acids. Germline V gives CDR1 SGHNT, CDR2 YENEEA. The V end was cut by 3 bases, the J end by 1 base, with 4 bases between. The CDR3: CASSFMSYEQYF. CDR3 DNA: TGTGCCAGCAGCTTCATGTCCTACGAGCAGTACTTC.

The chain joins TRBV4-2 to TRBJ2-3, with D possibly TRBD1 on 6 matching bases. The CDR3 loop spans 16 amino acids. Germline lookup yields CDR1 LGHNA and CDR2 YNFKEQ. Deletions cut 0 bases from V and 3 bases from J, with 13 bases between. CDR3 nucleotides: TGTGCCAGCAGCCAAGAAGCCCAGGGGATGACAGATACGCAGTATTTT. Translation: CASSQEAQGMTDTQYF.

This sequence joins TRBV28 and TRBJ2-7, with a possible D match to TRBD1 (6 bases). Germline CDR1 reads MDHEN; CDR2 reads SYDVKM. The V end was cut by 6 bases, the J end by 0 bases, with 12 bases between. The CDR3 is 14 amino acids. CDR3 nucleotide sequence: TGTGCCAGCAGAAGACAGGCCCTCTCCTACGAGCAGTACTTC. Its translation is CASRRQALSYEQYF.

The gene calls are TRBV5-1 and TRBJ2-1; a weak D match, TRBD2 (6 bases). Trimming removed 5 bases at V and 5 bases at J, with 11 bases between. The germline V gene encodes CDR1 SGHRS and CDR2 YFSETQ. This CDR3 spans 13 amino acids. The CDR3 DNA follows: TGCGCCAGCAGTGCGGGAAGCAACAATGAGCAGTTCTTC. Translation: CASSAGSNNEQFF.

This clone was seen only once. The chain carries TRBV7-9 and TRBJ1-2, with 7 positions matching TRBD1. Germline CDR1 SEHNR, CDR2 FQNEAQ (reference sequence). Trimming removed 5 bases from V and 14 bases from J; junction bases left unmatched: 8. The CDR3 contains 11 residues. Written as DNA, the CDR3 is TGTGCCAGCAGCGGCCGGGACAGAGAGACCTTC. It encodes CASSGRDRETF.

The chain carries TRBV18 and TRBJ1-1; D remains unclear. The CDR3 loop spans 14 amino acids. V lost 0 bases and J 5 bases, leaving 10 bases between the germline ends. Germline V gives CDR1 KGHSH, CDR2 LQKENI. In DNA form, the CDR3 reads TGTGCCAGCTCACCACCGACGGGAGGGACTGAAGCTTTCTTT. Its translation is CASSPPTGGTEAFF.

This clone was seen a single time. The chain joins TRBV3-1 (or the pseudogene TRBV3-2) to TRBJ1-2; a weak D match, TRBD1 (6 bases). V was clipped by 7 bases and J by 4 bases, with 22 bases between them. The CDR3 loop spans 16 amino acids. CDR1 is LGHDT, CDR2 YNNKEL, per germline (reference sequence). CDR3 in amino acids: CASTKEGGGSFYGYTF. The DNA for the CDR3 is TGTGCCAGCACCAAAGAGGGGGGTGGGAGCTTCTATGGCTACACCTTC.

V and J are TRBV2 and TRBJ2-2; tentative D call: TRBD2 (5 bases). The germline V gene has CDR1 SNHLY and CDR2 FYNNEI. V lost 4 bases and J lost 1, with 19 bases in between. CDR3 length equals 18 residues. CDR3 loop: CASSASGLIAGNTGELFF. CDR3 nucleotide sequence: TGTGCCAGCAGTGCCAGCGGACTTATCGCCGGGAACACCGGGGAGCTGTTTTTT.